Sequencing of this T cell receptor (beta chain) was carried out in a study of blood T cell repertoires in COVID-19 (dated by TCRdb to about 2020). A note on the overall study: Samples covering the acute and convalescent phases of COVID-19 were provided by collaborators in the United States, Italy and Spain. The prospective study material was composed of cDNA or gDNA derived from T cells, B-cell-depleted T cells, or PBMCs. Subjects who had been exposed to COVID-19, were actively infected with it, or had recovered from it provided the deeply sampled blood TCRbeta repertoires that made up the dataset. The repertoires were made available in a free public database intended to serve as a resource for research on the immune response to SARS-CoV-2. The samples were drawn from the first 160 participants of the ongoing ImmuneRACE study and from about 1,200 subjects provided by 6 global collaborators. Sample metadata almost always included a de-identified subject ID, COVID-19 status, age in years and sex. Where available, HLA class I and class II types were taken from metadata supplied by the sample provider and were not determined by assay-based typing. The full study reports these points: The quantity of clinical and demographic metadata differed by source and by participant and was supplied without curation.

From a lookup of the germline V gene, CDR1 and CDR2 are SGHRS and YFSETQ. Taken from cysteine to phenylalanine, the CDR3 has 13 residues. Of all the DNA, just the CDR3 is kept, 39 bases in frame from base 1. The V end loses 3 bases and the J end loses 0 bases, and a stretch of 5 bases separates them. One collaborating source in Seattle enrolled patients while the patients were actively infected and followed the patients over time throughout the course of disease. Collaborating institutions collected whole blood in K2EDTA tubes following their own protocols. For TCRbeta analysis, collaborator samples were shipped as frozen whole blood, as isolated PBMCs, or as DNA extracted from either sample type. Turning to this clone: Its antigen is still unknown. The sample holds no much larger clone one base away, and base qualities are not on file.

TCRbeta CDR3 regions were amplified from genomic DNA using the immunoSEQ Assay, a bias-controlled multiplex PCR. In the paper's pipeline: The number of nucleated cells in each sample was estimated by amplification of reference gene primers within the assay. To quantify the absolute abundance of each unique TCRbeta CDR3 rearrangement, sequence reads were collapsed and filtered. For each sample, productive Simpson clonality was calculated by taking the square root of Simpson's diversity index across productive rearrangements. Not all clones reach the TCRdb copy of this immuneACCESS table, which keeps in-frame sequences only. Checked studies attribute under half of the gap to unresolved V genes and leave the rest unexplained. That table is the source of V, J and clone size, and D and trimming were worked out from the DNA. The sample table lists about 190,000 clones, 82% of them with a count of one. The ten most abundant clones make up 6.5% to 9.5% of the sample.

Source material: peripheral blood. The receptor was isolated from a woman aged 55-69 years with COVID-19, enrolled during active disease. The rearrangement joined TRBV5-1 to TRBJ2-3, with no confident D gene call. The CDR3 loop reads CASSSYSTDTQYF. DNA sequence: TGCGCCAGCAGCTCCTACAGCACAGATACGCAGTATTTT. Reference TRBV5-1 and TRBJ2-3 genes cover what lies past the CDR3, so the full variable domain is KAGVTQTPRYLIKTRGQQVTLSCSPISGHRSVSWYQQTPGQGLQFLFEYFSETQRNKGNFPGRFSGRQFSNSRSEMNVSTLELGDSALYLCASSSYSTDTQYFGPGTRLTVL.